The rows below give T cell receptor beta chains drawn from one sample of a study of T cell repertoires in cytomegalovirus infection. TCRdb recomputed calls from the reads with MiXCR, one row per CDR3 protein. There are about 740,000 distinct CDR3 sequences in the sample; 35% occur only once, and around 2.8% lies in the top ten. What was sequenced was PBMCs. The receptor source for this set is a human donor in good health (CMV status not recorded). Some clones in this sample may be carry-over from other donors' samples. CDR3s include the opening cysteine and the closing phenylalanine or tryptophan. A D gene is named only where the DNA matches it firmly. Rows give clone size only sometimes, using once, few, many, or a class for an expanded clone.

d_call,j_call,v_call,clone_size,cdr3_nt,cdr3_aa
.,TRBJ2-3,TRBV19,.,TGTGCCAGTAGTGGATTGGGCACAGATACGCAGTATTTT,CASSGLGTDTQYF
TRBD1,TRBJ2-7,TRBV28,.,TGTGCCAGCAGTTTGAAACCGGGACAGTTGTCTCCCTTCTACGAGCAGTACTTC,CASSLKPGQLSPFYEQYF
.,TRBJ2-1,TRBV6-1,few,TGTGCCAGCAGTGAAATGGGGAAGGGGGAGCAGTTCTTC,CASSEMGKGEQFF
.,TRBJ2-5,TRBV28,.,TGTGCCAGCACCACACCTACCGCGGGACATTCGTACCAAGAGACCCAGTACTTC,CASTTPTAGHSYQETQYF
.,TRBJ1-5,TRBV29-1,.,TGCAGCGTTAGTCACGGGGGCAATCAGCCCCAGCATTTT,CSVSHGGNQPQHF
.,TRBJ1-1,TRBV29-1,few,TGCAGCGCGAGAGGCCTGAACACTGAAGCTTTCTTT,CSARGLNTEAFF
TRBD1,TRBJ1-3,TRBV19,.,TGTGCCAGCAAACATCCGGGACAGGGTATGGACACCATATATTTT,CASKHPGQGMDTIYF
TRBD2,TRBJ2-5,TRBV2,.,TGTGCCAGCGTTAGGCCGGGACTAGCGATGGCCCAGTACTTC,CASVRPGLAMAQYF
.,TRBJ2-2,TRBV18,.,TGTGCCAGCTCAACCCAAATGGCCGCGAACACCGGGGAGCTGTTTTTT,CASSTQMAANTGELFF
.,TRBJ1-4,TRBV7-6,.,TGTGCCAGCAGCTTAAGGGGTGGAACTAATGAAAAACTGTTTTTT,CASSLRGGTNEKLFF
.,TRBJ2-3,TRBV19,few,TGTGCCAGTAGTCCGATACAGGGAGTACTTACAGATACGCAGTATTTT,CASSPIQGVLTDTQYF
.,TRBJ2-7,TRBV25-1,few,TGTGCCAGCAGTGAATTGGGTTTTGGGGGCTACGAGCAGTACTTC,CASSELGFGGYEQYF
.,TRBJ2-7,TRBV6-5,few,TGTGCCAGCAGTTACTCAGCAGGGGCGGTCTACGAGCAGTACTTC,CASSYSAGAVYEQYF
.,TRBJ1-1,TRBV28,once,TGTGCCAGCAGTTTTAAGGGATTGACTGAAGCTTTCTTT,CASSFKGLTEAFF
.,TRBJ2-4,TRBV28,.,TGTGCCAGCAGCATTCCGGGGATAGCCAAAAACATTCAGTACTTC,CASSIPGIAKNIQYF
.,TRBJ1-2,TRBV2,few,TGTGCCAGCAGAGCAGGGGTCCCCTATGGCTACACCTTC,CASRAGVPYGYTF
.,TRBJ2-7,TRBV7-2,.,TGTTCCAGCAGCTTAGCTGCTAGCGTGAGTCTATACGAGAAGTACTTC,CSSSLAASVSLYEKYF
TRBD2,TRBJ2-3,TRBV7-2,few,TGTGCCAGCAGCTTAGGGCTAGCGGGAGACTCAGATACGCAGTATTTT,CASSLGLAGDSDTQYF
.,TRBJ2-3,TRBV7-8,few,TGTGCCAGCAGCGCTTGGACTACGGATACGCAGTATTTT,CASSAWTTDTQYF
TRBD1,TRBJ2-3,TRBV20-1,few,TGCAGTGCTAGAAACAGGGGGTACGGCACAGATACGCAGTATTTT,CSARNRGYGTDTQYF
.,TRBJ2-5,TRBV6-2/TRBV6-3,.,TGTGCCAGCAGTGACCAGGGTTGGGAGACCCAGTACTTC,CASSDQGWETQYF
.,TRBJ2-5,TRBV7-2,few,TGTGCCAGCAGCCCGCTACGAGGGTATAGCGAGACCCAGTACTTC,CASSPLRGYSETQYF
.,TRBJ1-1,TRBV19,.,TGTGCCAGTAGTATACGGGGATCGAACACTGAAGCTTTCTTT,CASSIRGSNTEAFF
.,TRBJ2-5,TRBV2,.,TGTGCCAGCAGTGAAACTAAAGAGACCCAGTACTTC,CASSETKETQYF
TRBD2,TRBJ2-3,TRBV29-1,.,TGCAGCGTCAACGGCCTAGCGGGAGGACCATTATCCACAGATACGCAGTATTTT,CSVNGLAGGPLSTDTQYF
TRBD1,TRBJ2-1,TRBV24-1,.,TGTGCCACCAGTGACAGACAGGGGGGTTACAATGAGCAGTTCTTC,CATSDRQGGYNEQFF
TRBD1,TRBJ2-1,TRBV11-2,.,TGTGCCAGCAGCCCCGGGACAGGTTCTTATGAGCAGTTCTTC,CASSPGTGSYEQFF
TRBD1,TRBJ2-7,TRBV19,.,TGTGCCAGTGGACAGGCCTACGAGCAGTACTTC,CASGQAYEQYF
.,TRBJ2-7,TRBV5-1,.,TGCGCCAGCAAACCCAGAGCAGCAGGCTCCTACGAGCAGTACTTC,CASKPRAAGSYEQYF
TRBD1,TRBJ2-1,TRBV7-9,few,TGTGCCAGCAGCTCAACCGACAGGGGAAGTAGTAATGAGCAGTTCTTC,CASSSTDRGSSNEQFF
.,TRBJ1-2,TRBV28,.,TGTGCCAGCAGTCTTCAGGGATGGGTTGCTGGCTACACCTTC,CASSLQGWVAGYTF
.,TRBJ1-2,TRBV20-1,few,TGCAGTGCTAGAAATACAGGGCGCTATGGCTACACCTTC,CSARNTGRYGYTF